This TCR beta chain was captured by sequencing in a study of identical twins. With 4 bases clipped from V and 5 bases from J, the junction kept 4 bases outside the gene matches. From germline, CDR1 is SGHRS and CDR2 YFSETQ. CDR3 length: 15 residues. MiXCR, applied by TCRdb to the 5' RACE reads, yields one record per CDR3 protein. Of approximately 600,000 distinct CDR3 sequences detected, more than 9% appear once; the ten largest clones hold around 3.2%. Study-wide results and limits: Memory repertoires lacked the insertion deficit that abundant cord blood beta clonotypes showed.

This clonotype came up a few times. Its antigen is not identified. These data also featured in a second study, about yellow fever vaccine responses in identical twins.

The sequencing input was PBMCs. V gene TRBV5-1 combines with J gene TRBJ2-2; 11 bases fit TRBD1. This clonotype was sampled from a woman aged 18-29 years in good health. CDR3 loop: CASSLGQGVTGELFF. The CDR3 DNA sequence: TGCGCCAGCAGCCTGGGACAGGGGGTAACCGGGGAGCTGTTTTTT. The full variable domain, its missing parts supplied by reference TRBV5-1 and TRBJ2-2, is KAGVTQTPRYLIKTRGQQVTLSCSPISGHRSVSWYQQTPGQGLQFLFEYFSETQRNKGNFPGRFSGRQFSNSRSEMNVSTLELGDSALYLCASSLGQGVTGELFFGEGSRLTVL.